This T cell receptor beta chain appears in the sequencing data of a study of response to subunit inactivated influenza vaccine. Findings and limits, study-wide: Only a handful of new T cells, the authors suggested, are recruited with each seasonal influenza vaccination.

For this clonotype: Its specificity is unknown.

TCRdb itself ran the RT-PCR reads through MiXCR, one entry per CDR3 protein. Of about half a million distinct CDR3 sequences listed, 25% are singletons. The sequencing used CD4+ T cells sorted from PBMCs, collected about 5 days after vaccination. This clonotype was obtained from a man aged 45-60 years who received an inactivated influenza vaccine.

The CDR3 here is CSARLGHPNTEAFF. DNA for the CDR3: TGCAGTGCTAGATTGGGACATCCGAACACTGAAGCTTTCTTT. The genes are TRBV20-1 and TRBJ1-1; possible D gene TRBD1, 6 bases. V was pared by 2 bases and J by 1 base, with 11 bases between. Per germline, CDR1 DFQATT and CDR2 SNEGSKA (reference sequence). CDR3 length equals 14 residues.